Listed below are T cell receptor beta chains from one sample, sequenced in a study of OX40 agonist ivuxolimab in advanced cancers. Libraries were prepared by immunoSEQ multiplex PCR; TCRdb keeps only in-frame clonotypes and omits some of them. The table shows about 36,000 clones, with less than 85% occurring only once. The sample was CD4+ or CD8+ T cells sorted from blood, taken in a trial of the OX40 agonist ivuxolimab. These receptors all stem from an adult with an advanced solid tumor such as melanoma, head and neck, liver or kidney cancer. CDR3s include the opening cysteine and the closing phenylalanine or tryptophan. The D gene is left open where the match is weak. Size values are once, few and many counts, or a class for expanded clones, and some rows have none.

v_gene: TRBV9; abundance: once; len: 15; j_gene: TRBJ1-3; d_gene: TRBD1; CDR3nt: TGTGCCAGCAGCTTCCAGACAGGGGCTGGAAACACCATATATTTT; CDR3aa: CASSFQTGAGNTIYF
v_gene: TRBV19; abundance: NA; len: 17; j_gene: TRBJ1-1; d_gene: TRBD1; CDR3nt: TGTGCCAGTAGTAAATCTCCCTGGATGACAGGGAGGACTGAAGCTTTCTTT; CDR3aa: CASSKSPWMTGRTEAFF
v_gene: TRBV5-1; abundance: NA; len: 14; j_gene: TRBJ1-2; d_gene: TRBD1; CDR3nt: TGCGCCAGCAGCCAAAGACAGGGAGGGGGAGGCTACACCTTC; CDR3aa: CASSQRQGGGGYTF
v_gene: TRBV9; abundance: once; len: 15; j_gene: TRBJ2-1; d_gene: TRBD2; CDR3nt: TGTGCCAGCAGCGTAGAACTAGCGGATTACAATGAGCAGTTCTTC; CDR3aa: CASSVELADYNEQFF
v_gene: TRBV14; abundance: NA; len: 14; j_gene: TRBJ2-1; d_gene: NA; CDR3nt: TGTGCCAGCAGCCAAGGGTGGGTCGTGGATGAGCAGTTCTTC; CDR3aa: CASSQGWVVDEQFF
v_gene: TRBV19; abundance: NA; len: 13; j_gene: TRBJ1-1; d_gene: TRBD1; CDR3nt: TGTGCCAGTAGTCAGGGGGGGTTCACTGAAGCTTTCTTT; CDR3aa: CASSQGGFTEAFF
v_gene: TRBV5-1; abundance: few; len: 14; j_gene: TRBJ2-3; d_gene: NA; CDR3nt: TGCGCCAGCAGCCTGGACACCTCCACAGATACGCAGTATTTT; CDR3aa: CASSLDTSTDTQYF
v_gene: TRBV10-3; abundance: NA; len: 14; j_gene: TRBJ1-1; d_gene: NA; CDR3nt: TGTGCCATCAAACCGGGACAAGGGAACACTGAAGCTTTCTTT; CDR3aa: CAIKPGQGNTEAFF
v_gene: TRBV6-6; abundance: NA; len: 15; j_gene: TRBJ2-7; d_gene: NA; CDR3nt: TGTGCCAGCAGTTACTCGGGCCTCCCCGGCTACGAGCAGTACTTC; CDR3aa: CASSYSGLPGYEQYF
v_gene: TRBV29-1; abundance: NA; len: 13; j_gene: TRBJ1-5; d_gene: NA; CDR3nt: TGCAGCGTACAACCGGGACAAGATCAGCCCCAGCATTTT; CDR3aa: CSVQPGQDQPQHF
v_gene: TRBV6-1; abundance: NA; len: 18; j_gene: TRBJ2-3; d_gene: NA; CDR3nt: TGTGCCAGCAGTGAAGCAGTACGACCCACTCGCGGCGCAGATACGCAGTATTTT; CDR3aa: CASSEAVRPTRGADTQYF
v_gene: TRBV25-1; abundance: NA; len: 16; j_gene: TRBJ2-7; d_gene: TRBD1; CDR3nt: TGTGCCAGCAGTGAATTAGGGAGCGCCAGGGGGTACGAGCAGTACTTC; CDR3aa: CASSELGSARGYEQYF